The rows below give T cell receptor beta chains drawn from one sample of a study of blood T cell repertoires in COVID-19. The protocol was immunoSEQ multiplex PCR, while the TCRdb copy is restricted to in-frame clones and leaves out a portion. Of roughly 180,000 clones listed, roughly 85% were seen once; the top ten hold 4.5% to 5.5%. The specimen was peripheral blood. These receptors were obtained from a woman aged 25 to 39 with acute or convalescent COVID-19. The CDR3 runs from the conserved cysteine through the conserved F or W. D genes are given only for firm matches. Part of the rows lack a size; the others show once, few, many or a class for expanded clones.

J gene: TRBJ1-6
clone size: .
V gene: TRBV11-2
D gene: .
CDR3 protein: CASSLGGTNSPLHF
CDR3 DNA: TGTGCCAGCAGCCTCGGAGGAACTAATTCACCCCTCCACTTT

J gene: TRBJ2-3
clone size: .
V gene: TRBV7-2
D gene: .
CDR3 protein: CASSLDRVASTDTQYF
CDR3 DNA: TGTGCCAGCAGCTTAGACCGGGTGGCCAGCACAGATACGCAGTATTTT

J gene: TRBJ1-2
clone size: .
V gene: TRBV5-1
D gene: .
CDR3 protein: CASSPSYYGYTF
CDR3 DNA: TGCGCCAGCAGCCCCTCCTACTATGGCTACACCTTC

J gene: TRBJ1-1
clone size: .
V gene: TRBV18
D gene: TRBD1
CDR3 protein: CASETLPGQTANTEAFF
CDR3 DNA: TGTGCCAGTGAAACTTTACCGGGACAGACTGCGAACACTGAAGCTTTCTTT

J gene: TRBJ1-1
clone size: .
V gene: TRBV4-2
D gene: TRBD1
CDR3 protein: CASSRDRGSEAFF
CDR3 DNA: TGTGCCAGCAGCCGGGACAGGGGATCTGAAGCTTTCTTT

J gene: TRBJ1-1
clone size: .
V gene: TRBV28
D gene: TRBD1
CDR3 protein: CASTGGIMNTEAFF
CDR3 DNA: TGTGCCAGCACAGGGGGTATAATGAACACTGAAGCTTTCTTT

J gene: TRBJ1-1
clone size: .
V gene: TRBV25-1
D gene: .
CDR3 protein: CASSGLNTEAFF
CDR3 DNA: TGTGCCAGCAGCGGTCTGAACACTGAAGCTTTCTTT

J gene: TRBJ2-1
clone size: .
V gene: TRBV25-1
D gene: .
CDR3 protein: CASRLDISREQFF
CDR3 DNA: TGTGCCAGCAGGCTTGACATTTCTCGGGAGCAGTTCTTC

J gene: TRBJ1-1
clone size: .
V gene: TRBV5-6
D gene: .
CDR3 protein: CASRPGFTNTEAFF
CDR3 DNA: TGTGCCAGCAGGCCAGGGTTTACGAACACTGAAGCTTTCTTT

J gene: TRBJ1-3
clone size: .
V gene: TRBV3-1/TRBV3-2
D gene: .
CDR3 protein: CASSRSETLDTLGNTIYF
CDR3 DNA: TGTGCCAGCAGCCGTTCCGAAACCCTGGACACCCTTGGGAACACCATATATTTT

J gene: TRBJ2-7
clone size: .
V gene: TRBV6-1
D gene: TRBD2
CDR3 protein: CASSESGAGWYEQYF
CDR3 DNA: TGTGCCAGCAGTGAATCGGGAGCGGGGTGGTACGAGCAGTACTTC

J gene: TRBJ2-7
clone size: .
V gene: TRBV28
D gene: TRBD1
CDR3 protein: CASRPQGTVLGEQYF
CDR3 DNA: TGTGCCAGCAGACCCCAAGGGACAGTTTTGGGCGAGCAGTACTTC

J gene: TRBJ2-6
clone size: .
V gene: TRBV4-1
D gene: TRBD1
CDR3 protein: CASSQVKTGTGGPGANVLTF
CDR3 DNA: TGCGCCAGCAGCCAAGTGAAGACCGGGACAGGGGGTCCCGGGGCCAACGTCCTGACTTTC

J gene: TRBJ2-5
clone size: .
V gene: TRBV18
D gene: .
CDR3 protein: CASSPGGETQYF
CDR3 DNA: TGTGCCAGCTCCCCCGGAGGAGAGACCCAGTACTTC

J gene: TRBJ1-2
clone size: .
V gene: TRBV7-8
D gene: .
CDR3 protein: CASSPTWDIDYGYTF
CDR3 DNA: TGTGCCAGCAGCCCAACCTGGGACATCGACTATGGCTACACCTTC

J gene: TRBJ2-2
clone size: .
V gene: TRBV21-1
D gene: .
CDR3 protein: CASSSDSRQRNTGELFF
CDR3 DNA: TGTGCCAGCAGCTCAGATTCGAGACAGAGAAACACCGGGGAGCTGTTTTTT

J gene: TRBJ1-5
clone size: .
V gene: TRBV4-1
D gene: .
CDR3 protein: CASSHREGDQPQHF
CDR3 DNA: TGCGCCAGCAGCCATCGGGAGGGGGATCAGCCCCAGCATTTT

J gene: TRBJ1-1
clone size: .
V gene: TRBV11-2
D gene: .
CDR3 protein: CASSLMGRAGRLNTEAFF
CDR3 DNA: TGTGCCAGCAGCTTAATGGGCAGGGCTGGACGGCTGAACACTGAAGCTTTCTTT

J gene: TRBJ2-7
clone size: .
V gene: TRBV7-3
D gene: TRBD1
CDR3 protein: CASSLGGTGSYEQYF
CDR3 DNA: TGTGCCAGCAGCTTAGGGGGGACAGGCTCCTACGAGCAGTACTTC

J gene: TRBJ1-2
clone size: few
V gene: TRBV12-3/TRBV12-4
D gene: .
CDR3 protein: CASRLATSGGYTF
CDR3 DNA: TGTGCCAGCAGACTGGCTACCTCGGGTGGCTACACCTTC

J gene: TRBJ1-1
clone size: .
V gene: TRBV27
D gene: TRBD1
CDR3 protein: CASSFGTGLNTEAFF
CDR3 DNA: TGTGCCAGCAGTTTCGGGACAGGGCTGAACACTGAAGCTTTCTTT

J gene: TRBJ1-1
clone size: .
V gene: TRBV4-3
D gene: .
CDR3 protein: CASRGTRGYTEAFF
CDR3 DNA: TGCGCCAGCAGGGGGACAAGGGGTTACACTGAAGCTTTCTTT

J gene: TRBJ2-4
clone size: .
V gene: TRBV19
D gene: TRBD1
CDR3 protein: CASSFPGGSGKNIQYF
CDR3 DNA: TGTGCCAGTAGTTTCCCAGGGGGCTCGGGCAAAAACATTCAGTACTTC

J gene: TRBJ2-1
clone size: .
V gene: TRBV11-2
D gene: .
CDR3 protein: CASSAIVEQFF
CDR3 DNA: TGTGCCAGCAGCGCAATAGTTGAGCAGTTCTTC

J gene: TRBJ1-3
clone size: .
V gene: TRBV13
D gene: .
CDR3 protein: CASSTWTSGNTIYF
CDR3 DNA: TGTGCCAGCAGCACCTGGACATCTGGAAACACCATATATTTT

J gene: TRBJ2-7
clone size: .
V gene: TRBV28
D gene: .
CDR3 protein: CASRSQGASYEQYF
CDR3 DNA: TGTGCCAGCAGGTCACAGGGCGCTTCCTACGAGCAGTACTTC

J gene: TRBJ1-2
clone size: .
V gene: TRBV3-1/TRBV3-2
D gene: .
CDR3 protein: CASSQGRGKYGYTF
CDR3 DNA: TGTGCCAGCAGCCAGGGCAGGGGAAAGTATGGCTACACCTTC

J gene: TRBJ2-1
clone size: .
V gene: TRBV6-1
D gene: TRBD2
CDR3 protein: CASSEVPSGSWINNEQFF
CDR3 DNA: TGTGCCAGCAGTGAAGTGCCTAGCGGGAGTTGGATAAACAATGAGCAGTTCTTC

J gene: TRBJ1-1
clone size: .
V gene: TRBV21-1
D gene: .
CDR3 protein: CASSSRPRNQAFF
CDR3 DNA: TGTGCCAGCAGCTCCAGGCCAAGAAACCAAGCTTTCTTT

J gene: TRBJ2-1
clone size: .
V gene: TRBV6-5
D gene: .
CDR3 protein: CASSYSPSANGQFF
CDR3 DNA: TGTGCCAGCAGTTATTCTCCTAGTGCCAATGGGCAGTTCTTC

J gene: TRBJ1-4
clone size: .
V gene: TRBV19
D gene: TRBD1
CDR3 protein: CASRTTGKPEKLFF
CDR3 DNA: TGTGCCAGTAGGACGACAGGGAAACCTGAAAAACTGTTTTTT

J gene: TRBJ1-1
clone size: .
V gene: TRBV19
D gene: TRBD1
CDR3 protein: CATLGGTGGTEAFF
CDR3 DNA: TGTGCCACCTTAGGCGGGACAGGGGGTACTGAAGCTTTCTTT

J gene: TRBJ2-7
clone size: .
V gene: TRBV6-2/TRBV6-3
D gene: .
CDR3 protein: CASSFGSLGGGEQYF
CDR3 DNA: TGTGCCAGCAGTTTCGGTTCCCTTGGGGGAGGCGAGCAGTACTTC

J gene: TRBJ2-6
clone size: .
V gene: TRBV2
D gene: .
CDR3 protein: CASSGVDAHSGANVLTF
CDR3 DNA: TGTGCCAGCAGTGGTGTTGATGCGCACTCAGGGGCCAACGTCCTGACTTTC

J gene: TRBJ1-1
clone size: once
V gene: TRBV30
D gene: TRBD1
CDR3 protein: CAWRRQGGSSEAFF
CDR3 DNA: TGTGCCTGGAGGAGACAGGGGGGTTCATCTGAAGCTTTCTTT

J gene: TRBJ2-7
clone size: .
V gene: TRBV4-2
D gene: TRBD2
CDR3 protein: CASSQASGRAYEQYF
CDR3 DNA: TGTGCCAGCAGCCAGGCTAGCGGGAGGGCCTACGAGCAGTACTTC

J gene: TRBJ2-5
clone size: .
V gene: TRBV24-1
D gene: TRBD2
CDR3 protein: CATSGGTRSKETQYF
CDR3 DNA: TGTGCCACCAGTGGAGGGACTAGGTCCAAAGAGACCCAGTACTTC

J gene: TRBJ2-5
clone size: .
V gene: TRBV11-2
D gene: .
CDR3 protein: CASSLGGPLTSMIQETQYF
CDR3 DNA: TGTGCCAGCAGCTTAGGCGGGCCCCTGACTTCCATGATACAAGAGACCCAGTACTTC

J gene: TRBJ1-4
clone size: few
V gene: TRBV16
D gene: TRBD1
CDR3 protein: CASSRIQGGLRKLFF
CDR3 DNA: TGTGCCAGCAGCCGAATTCAGGGGGGCTTGCGGAAACTGTTTTTT